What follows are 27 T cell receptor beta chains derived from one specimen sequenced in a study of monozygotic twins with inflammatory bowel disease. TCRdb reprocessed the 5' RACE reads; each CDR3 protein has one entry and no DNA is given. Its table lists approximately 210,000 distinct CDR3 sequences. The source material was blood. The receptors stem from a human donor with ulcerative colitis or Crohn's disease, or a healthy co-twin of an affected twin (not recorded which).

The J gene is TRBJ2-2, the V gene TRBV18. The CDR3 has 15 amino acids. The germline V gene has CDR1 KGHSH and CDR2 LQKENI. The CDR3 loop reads CASSPWTQNTGELFF.

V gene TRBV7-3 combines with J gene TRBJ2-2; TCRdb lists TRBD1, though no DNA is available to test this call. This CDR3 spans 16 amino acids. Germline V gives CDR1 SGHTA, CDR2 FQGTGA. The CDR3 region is CASSSRQGADTGELFF.

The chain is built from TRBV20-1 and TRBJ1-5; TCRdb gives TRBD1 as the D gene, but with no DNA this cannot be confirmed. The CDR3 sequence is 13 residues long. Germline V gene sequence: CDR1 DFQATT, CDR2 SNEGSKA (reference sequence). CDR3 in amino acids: CSASGPGGQPQHF.

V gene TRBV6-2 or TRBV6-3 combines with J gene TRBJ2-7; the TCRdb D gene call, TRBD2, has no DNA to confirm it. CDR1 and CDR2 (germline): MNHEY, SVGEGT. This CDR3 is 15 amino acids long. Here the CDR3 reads CASSSTSGSIYEQYF.

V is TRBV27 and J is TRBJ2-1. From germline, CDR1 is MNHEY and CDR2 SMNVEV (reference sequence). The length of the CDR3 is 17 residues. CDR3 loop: CASSTLIAGGSYNEQFF.

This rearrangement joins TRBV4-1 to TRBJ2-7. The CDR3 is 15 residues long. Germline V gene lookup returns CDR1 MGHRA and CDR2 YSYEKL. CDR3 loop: CASSQVTQITYEQYF.

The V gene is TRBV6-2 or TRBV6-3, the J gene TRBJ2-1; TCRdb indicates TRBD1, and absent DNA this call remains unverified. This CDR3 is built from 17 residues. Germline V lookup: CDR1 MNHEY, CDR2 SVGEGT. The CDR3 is CASSTTGGRGRYNEQFF.

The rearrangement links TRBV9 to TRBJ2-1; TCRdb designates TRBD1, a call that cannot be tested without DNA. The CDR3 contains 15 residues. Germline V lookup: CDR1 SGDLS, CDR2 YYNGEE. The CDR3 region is CASSQQGPTYNEQFF.

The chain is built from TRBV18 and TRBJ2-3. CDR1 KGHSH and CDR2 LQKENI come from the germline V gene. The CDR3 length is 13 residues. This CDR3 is CASSPPGLDTQYF.

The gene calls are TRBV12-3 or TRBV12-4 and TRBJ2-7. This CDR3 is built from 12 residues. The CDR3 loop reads CASSLGTYEQYF.

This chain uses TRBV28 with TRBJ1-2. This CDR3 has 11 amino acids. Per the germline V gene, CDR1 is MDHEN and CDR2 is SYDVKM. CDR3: CASSFMSGYTF.

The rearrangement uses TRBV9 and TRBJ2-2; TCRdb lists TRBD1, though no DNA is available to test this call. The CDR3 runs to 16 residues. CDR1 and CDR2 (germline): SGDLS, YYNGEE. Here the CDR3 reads CASSAGTGTGVGELFF. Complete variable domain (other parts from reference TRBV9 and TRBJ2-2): DSGVTQTPKHLITATGQRVTLRCSPRSGDLSVYWYQQSLDQGLQFLIQYYNGEERAKGNILERFSAQQFPDLHSELNLSSLELGDSALYFCASSAGTGTGVGELFFGEGSRLTVL.

The CDR3 region is CATQTQRSTDTQYF. This rearrangement joins TRBV6-2 or TRBV6-3 to TRBJ2-3. Per the germline V gene, CDR1 is MNHEY and CDR2 is SVGEGT. The CDR3 length is 14 residues.

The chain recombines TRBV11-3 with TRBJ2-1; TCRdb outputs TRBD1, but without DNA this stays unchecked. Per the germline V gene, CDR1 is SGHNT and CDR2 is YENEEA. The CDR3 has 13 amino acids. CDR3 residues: CASSAPGGGEQFF.

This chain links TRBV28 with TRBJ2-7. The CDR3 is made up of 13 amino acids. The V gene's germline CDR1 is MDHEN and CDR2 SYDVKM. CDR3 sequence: CASLRRSSYEQYF.

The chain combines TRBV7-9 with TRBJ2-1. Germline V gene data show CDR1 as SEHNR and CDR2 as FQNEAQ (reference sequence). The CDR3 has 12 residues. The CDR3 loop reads CASNRNGNEQFF.

CDR3 loop: CASTQGPPTNTGELFF. The J gene is TRBJ2-2, the V gene TRBV18; TCRdb gives TRBD1 as the D gene, but with no DNA this cannot be confirmed. CDR1 and CDR2 from the germline V gene are KGHSH and LQKENI. The CDR3 contains 16 residues.

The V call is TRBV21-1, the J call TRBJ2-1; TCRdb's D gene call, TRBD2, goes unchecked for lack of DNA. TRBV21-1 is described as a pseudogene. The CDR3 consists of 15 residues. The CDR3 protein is CASSTRLAGNGEQFF.

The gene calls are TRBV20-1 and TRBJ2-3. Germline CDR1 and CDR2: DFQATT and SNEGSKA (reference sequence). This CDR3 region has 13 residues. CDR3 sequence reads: CSAKGYSTDTQYF.

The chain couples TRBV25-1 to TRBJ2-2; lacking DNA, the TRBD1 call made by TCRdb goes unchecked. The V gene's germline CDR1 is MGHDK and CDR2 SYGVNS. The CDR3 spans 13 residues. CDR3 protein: CASTPPSTGELFF.

The CDR3 is CASLLGDTEAFF. The V call is TRBV18, the J call TRBJ1-1; no DNA is available, so the TRBD1 call from TCRdb remains unchecked. The CDR3 is 12 residues long. CDR1 and CDR2 (germline): KGHSH, LQKENI.

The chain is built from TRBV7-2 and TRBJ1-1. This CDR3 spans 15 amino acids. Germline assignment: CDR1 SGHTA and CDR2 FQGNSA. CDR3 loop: CASSPSGPPATEAFF.

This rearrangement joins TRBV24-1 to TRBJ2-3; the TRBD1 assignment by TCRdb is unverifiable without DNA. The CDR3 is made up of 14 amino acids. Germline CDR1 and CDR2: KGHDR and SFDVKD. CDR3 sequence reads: CATSDLGGGDTQYF.

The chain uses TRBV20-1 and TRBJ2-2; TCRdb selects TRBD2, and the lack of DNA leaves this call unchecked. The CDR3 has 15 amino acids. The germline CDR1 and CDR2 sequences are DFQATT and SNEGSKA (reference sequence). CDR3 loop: CSARETSWATGELFF.

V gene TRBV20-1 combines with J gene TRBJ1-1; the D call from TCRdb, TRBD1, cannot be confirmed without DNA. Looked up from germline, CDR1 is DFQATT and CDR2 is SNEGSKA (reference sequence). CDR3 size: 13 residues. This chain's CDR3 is CSAIGQKNTEAFF.

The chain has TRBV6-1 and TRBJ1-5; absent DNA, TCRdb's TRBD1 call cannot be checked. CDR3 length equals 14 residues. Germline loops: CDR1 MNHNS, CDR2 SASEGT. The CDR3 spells CASTQGATNQPQHF.

The CDR3 here is CASSFRLAGGLQYF. V usage is TRBV7-2 and J usage is TRBJ2-4; TCRdb's assignment of TRBD2 cannot be checked, as there is no DNA. This CDR3 region has 14 residues. Per germline, CDR1 SGHTA and CDR2 FQGNSA. Full variable domain (missing parts from reference TRBV7-2 and TRBJ2-4): GAGVSQSPSNKVTEKGKDVELRCDPISGHTALYWYRQSLGQGLEFLIYFQGNSAPDKSGLPSDRFSAERTGGSVSTLTIQRTQQEDSAVYLCASSFRLAGGLQYFGAGTRLSVL.